This T cell receptor beta chain was recovered during a study of T cells expressing NK-cell markers. The CDR3 has 13 residues. Germline CDR1 is MNHEY and CDR2 is SVGEGT. TCRdb re-called the 5' RACE reads and gives one entry per CDR3 protein, without DNA. Here the sample table reports 350,000 to 500,000 distinct CDR3 sequences. Concerning this clonotype: Its antigen is not known.

The study, taken as a whole, reports: Unclear, still, was the HCMV specificity of the expanded NKG2C+ T cell clones. These clonotypes, the leaders elsewhere, also led the CD3+CD56-NKG2C+ fraction in several donors.

The gene calls are TRBV6-2 or TRBV6-3 and TRBJ2-7. The sample consisted of blood T cells: a sorted CD56 or NKG2C T cell subset, CD4+ or CD8+ T cells, or bulk PBMC T cells (not recorded which). This clonotype was obtained from a woman between 18 and 70 years old in good health. The CDR3 is CAISDRRWGEQYF.